A single sample gave rise to the 10 T cell receptor beta chains below, sequenced in a study of cytomegalovirus exposure and HLA in healthy donors. TCRdb keeps only in-frame clones here, not all; method: immunoSEQ multiplex PCR. The sample lists 150,000 or so clones; roughly 91% were seen once. The sample was PBMCs. The receptors shown here come from a young woman in good health and CMV-seropositive.

This chain uses TRBV4-1 with TRBJ2-2, with 8 bases aligning to TRBD1. Trimming took 7 bases from V and 6 from J; bases not matched to a gene: 7. The CDR3 is made up of 14 amino acids. Per the germline V gene, CDR1 is MGHRA and CDR2 is YSYEKL. The chain's CDR3 is CASTQDRVAGELFF. The CDR3 coding sequence is TGCGCCAGCACCCAGGACAGGGTCGCCGGGGAGCTGTTTTTT.

This chain links TRBV29-1 with TRBJ2-1; weak D call: TRBD2 (7 bases). CDR1 and CDR2 from the germline V gene are SQVTM and ANQGSEA. V lost 4 bases to trimming and J lost 10 bases, with 23 bases between them. CDR3 length: 15 amino acids. The CDR3 DNA is TGCAGCGTTGGCGCGACTGGCGGGAGAGGGGGGGAGCAGTTCTTC. This translates into CSVGATGGRGGEQFF.

The rearrangement links TRBV7-3 to TRBJ2-7; 8 nucleotides line up with TRBD2. CDR3 length equals 13 residues. Germline-derived CDR1 and CDR2 are SGHTA and FQGTGA. Trimming took 6 bases from V and 3 from J; bases not matched to a gene: 4. CDR3 sequence (DNA): TGTGCCAGCAGACAGCGGGAGCTCTACGAGCAGTACTTC. It is translated as CASRQRELYEQYF.

The genes are TRBV27 and TRBJ1-1; 11 bases line up with TRBD1. The germline CDR1 and CDR2 sequences are MNHEY and SMNVEV (reference sequence). J was trimmed by 5 bases and V by 3 bases; bases with no gene match: 5. The CDR3 runs to 15 residues. CDR3 amino acids: CASSFQGQGGTEAFF. The CDR3 DNA follows: TGTGCCAGCAGTTTCCAGGGACAGGGGGGGACTGAAGCTTTCTTT.

V is TRBV5-1 and J is TRBJ2-7; D is undetermined. The V and J ends lost 4 bases and 0 bases respectively, with 11 bases between them. Germline-derived CDR1 and CDR2 are SGHRS and YFSETQ. The CDR3 has 14 residues. The CDR3 DNA follows: TGCGCCAGCAGCCCCGCCGGGTCCTCCTACGAGCAGTACTTC. Translated, it gives CASSPAGSSYEQYF.

This chain joins TRBV30 and TRBJ2-7, with D perhaps TRBD1 (6 bases). In germline, CDR1 is GTSNPN, CDR2 SVGIG (reference sequence). The CDR3 runs 14 residues. Trimming pared 2 bases from V and 2 bases from J, leaving 13 bases between. The CDR3 sequence is CAWSRDTQTYEQYF. CDR3 coding DNA: TGTGCCTGGAGTCGGGACACTCAAACCTACGAGCAGTACTTC.

The chain joins TRBV6-5 to TRBJ2-4, with D possibly TRBD1 on 6 matching bases. The V end lost 0 bases, the J end lost 5 bases, and 8 bases lay between the germline ends. Germline-derived CDR1 and CDR2 are MNHEY and SVGAGI. This CDR3 region has 14 residues. CDR3 loop: CASSYSAGENIQYF. The CDR3 DNA sequence: TGTGCCAGCAGTTACTCGGCAGGGGAAAACATTCAGTACTTC.

This chain links TRBV4-3 with TRBJ1-4; D call uncertain. The ends were cut back, 0 bases at V and 8 bases at J, with 13 bases in the middle. This CDR3 spans 15 amino acids. CDR1 is LGHNA and CDR2 is YSLEER in the germline V gene. This CDR3 is CASSQDSPTKEKLFF. CDR3 bases: TGCGCCAGCAGCCAAGATTCCCCCACAAAAGAAAAACTGTTTTTT.

This chain connects TRBV6-5 to TRBJ1-3, with D perhaps TRBD1 (6 bases). This CDR3 contains 13 residues. V was clipped by 7 bases and J by 3 bases, with 10 bases between them. The V gene's germline CDR1 is MNHEY and CDR2 SVGAGI. The CDR3 nucleotides are TGTGCCAGCACCCGGACAGTTGGAAACACCATATATTTT. Translating it yields CASTRTVGNTIYF.

The rearrangement joins TRBV30 to TRBJ1-5, with TRBD1 identical over 9 bases. CDR1 is GTSNPN, CDR2 SVGIG, per germline (reference sequence). The length of the CDR3 is 17 residues. V was pared by 1 base and J by 5 bases, with 12 bases of the junction left unmatched. The CDR3 loop reads CAWSGGTGGPWDQPQHF. CDR3 DNA sequence: TGTGCCTGGAGTGGGGGAACAGGGGGCCCCTGGGATCAGCCCCAGCATTTT.